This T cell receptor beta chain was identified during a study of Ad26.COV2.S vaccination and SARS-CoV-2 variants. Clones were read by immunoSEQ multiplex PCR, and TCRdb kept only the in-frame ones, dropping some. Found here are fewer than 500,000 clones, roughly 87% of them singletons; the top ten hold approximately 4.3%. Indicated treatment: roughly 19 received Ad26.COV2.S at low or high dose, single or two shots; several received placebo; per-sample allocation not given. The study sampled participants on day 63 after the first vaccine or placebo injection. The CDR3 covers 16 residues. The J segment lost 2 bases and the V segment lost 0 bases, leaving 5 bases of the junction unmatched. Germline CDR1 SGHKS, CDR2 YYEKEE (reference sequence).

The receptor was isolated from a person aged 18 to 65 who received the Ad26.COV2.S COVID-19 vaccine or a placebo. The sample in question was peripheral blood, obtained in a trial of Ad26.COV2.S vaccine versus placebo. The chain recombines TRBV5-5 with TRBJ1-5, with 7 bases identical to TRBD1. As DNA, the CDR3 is TGTGCCAGCAGCTTGGGACAGGGCTATGGCAATCAGCCCCAGCATTTT. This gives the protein CASSLGQGYGNQPQHF.